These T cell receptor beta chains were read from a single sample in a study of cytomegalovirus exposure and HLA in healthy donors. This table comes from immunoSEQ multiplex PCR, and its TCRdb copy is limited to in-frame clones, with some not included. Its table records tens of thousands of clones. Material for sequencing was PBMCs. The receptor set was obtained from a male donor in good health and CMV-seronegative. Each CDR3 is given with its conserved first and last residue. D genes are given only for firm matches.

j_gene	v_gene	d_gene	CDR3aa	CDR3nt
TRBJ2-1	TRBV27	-	CASSLSNREQFF	TGTGCCAGCAGTTTATCGAATCGGGAGCAGTTCTTC
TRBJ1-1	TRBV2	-	CASSLDSPAGEAFF	TGTGCCAGCAGCTTGGACAGCCCTGCTGGGGAAGCTTTCTTT
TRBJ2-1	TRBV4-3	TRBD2	CASSQVPSGSYNEQFF	TGCGCCAGCAGCCAAGTTCCTAGCGGCTCCTACAATGAGCAGTTCTTC
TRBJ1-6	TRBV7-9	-	CASSSRSPLHF	TGTGCCAGCAGTTCGAGGTCACCCCTCCACTTT
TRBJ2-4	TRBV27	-	CASGLAGNIQYF	TGTGCCAGCGGACTGGCGGGAAACATTCAGTACTTC
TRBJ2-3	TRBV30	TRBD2	CASRGPSGGGDTQYF	TGTGCCTCCCGCGGCCCTAGCGGAGGAGGGGATACGCAGTATTTT
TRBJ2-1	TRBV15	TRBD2	CATSRDTTSGRSHEQFF	TGTGCCACCAGCAGAGATACGACTAGCGGGAGATCTCATGAGCAGTTCTTC
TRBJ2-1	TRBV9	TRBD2	CASSPRRGDYNEQFF	TGTGCCAGCAGCCCTCGCCGGGGGGACTACAATGAGCAGTTCTTC
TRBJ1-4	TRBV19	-	CASSLRQSTNEKLFF	TGTGCCAGTAGTCTCAGACAGTCAACTAATGAAAAACTGTTTTTT
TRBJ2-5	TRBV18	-	CASSPRSERETQYF	TGTGCCAGCTCACCAAGGTCCGAGCGAGAGACCCAGTACTTC
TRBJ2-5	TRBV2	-	CASNGGQETQYF	TGTGCCAGCAACGGCGGGCAAGAGACCCAGTACTTC
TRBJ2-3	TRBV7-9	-	CASSFGGGDTQYF	TGTGCCAGCAGCTTTGGTGGGGGGGATACGCAGTATTTT
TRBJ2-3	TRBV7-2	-	CASSLEQGRADTQYF	TGTGCCAGCAGCTTAGAGCAGGGGAGAGCAGATACGCAGTATTTT
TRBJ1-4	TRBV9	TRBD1	CASSGQGAGGVNEKLFF	TGTGCCAGCAGCGGACAGGGGGCAGGAGGTGTTAATGAAAAACTGTTTTTT
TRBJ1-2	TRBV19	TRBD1	CASSIARTGGSYGYTF	TGTGCCAGTAGTATAGCCCGGACAGGGGGTTCCTATGGCTACACCTTC
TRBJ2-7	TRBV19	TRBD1	CASSDDRAAREQYF	TGTGCCAGTAGTGACGACAGGGCAGCTCGGGAGCAGTACTTC
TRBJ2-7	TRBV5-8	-	CASSLGDSSYEQYF	TGTGCCAGCAGCTTGGGCGACAGCTCCTACGAGCAGTACTTC
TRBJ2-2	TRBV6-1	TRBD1	CASSGDRITNTGELFF	TGTGCCAGCAGTGGGGACAGGATCACGAACACCGGGGAGCTGTTTTTT
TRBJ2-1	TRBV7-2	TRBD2	CASSRSGGSTHEQFF	TGTGCCAGCAGCCGCAGTGGCGGGAGTACCCATGAGCAGTTCTTC
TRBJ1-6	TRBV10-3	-	CAIRADNNSPLHF	TGTGCCATCAGGGCGGACAATAATTCACCCCTCCACTTT
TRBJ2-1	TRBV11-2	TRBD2	CASSQGAGGDEQFF	TGTGCCAGCAGCCAAGGGGCGGGAGGCGATGAGCAGTTCTTC
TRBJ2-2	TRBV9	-	CASSEGGSLNTGELFF	TGTGCCAGCAGCGAGGGGGGGTCCTTGAACACCGGGGAGCTGTTTTTT
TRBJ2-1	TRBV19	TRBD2	CASSIGPGLAGGTYNEQFF	TGTGCCAGTAGTATCGGACCGGGACTAGCGGGAGGAACATACAATGAGCAGTTCTTC
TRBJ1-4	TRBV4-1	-	CASSQVEATNEKLFF	TGCGCCAGCAGCCAAGTAGAAGCAACTAATGAAAAACTGTTTTTT
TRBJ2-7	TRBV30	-	CAWSVPIGTYAYEQYF	TGTGCCTGGAGTGTTCCGATAGGGACATACGCTTACGAGCAGTACTTC
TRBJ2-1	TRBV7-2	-	CASSSPGGLRNEQFF	TGTGCCAGCAGCTCCCCGGGCGGGTTGAGGAATGAGCAGTTCTTC
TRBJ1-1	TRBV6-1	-	CANRRGTNTEAFF	TGTGCCAACCGTAGGGGGACGAACACTGAAGCTTTCTTT
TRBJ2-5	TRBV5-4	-	CASSFQGRGETQYF	TGTGCCAGCAGCTTCCAGGGGAGGGGAGAGACCCAGTACTTC
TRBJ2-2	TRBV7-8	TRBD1	CASSQRDRGVPNTGELFF	TGTGCCAGCAGCCAAAGGGACAGGGGGGTCCCGAACACCGGGGAGCTGTTTTTT
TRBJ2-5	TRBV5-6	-	CASSPVGTLQETQYF	TGTGCCAGCAGCCCAGTAGGGACATTGCAAGAGACCCAGTACTTC
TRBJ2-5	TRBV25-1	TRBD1	CASSARQGRQETQYF	TGTGCCAGCAGTGCCCGACAGGGAAGGCAAGAGACCCAATACTTC
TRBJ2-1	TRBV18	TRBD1	CASSPGQGSSNEQFF	TGTGCCAGCTCACCGGGACAGGGCTCAAGCAATGAGCAGTTCTTC
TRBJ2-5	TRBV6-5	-	CASSYVLAPQETQYF	TGTGCCAGCAGTTATGTTCTGGCCCCCCAAGAGACCCAGTACTTC
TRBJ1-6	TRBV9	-	CASSLTEGYNSPLHF	TGTGCCAGCAGCCTTACCGAGGGCTATAATTCACCCCTCCACTTT
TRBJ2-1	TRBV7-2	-	CASSLIGWESYNEQFF	TGTGCCAGCAGCTTAATCGGGTGGGAGTCCTACAATGAGCAGTTCTTC
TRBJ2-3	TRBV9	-	CASSAYNLAPINTDTQYF	TGTGCCAGCAGCGCCTATAACCTAGCGCCGATAAACACAGATACGCAGTATTTT
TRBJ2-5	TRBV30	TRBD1	CAGGTGTGVRETQYF	TGTGCCGGAGGCACCGGGACAGGGGTGAGGGAGACCCAGTACTTC
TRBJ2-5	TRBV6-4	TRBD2	CASSDGGRETQYF	TGTGCCAGCAGTGACGGCGGGAGAGAGACCCAGTACTTC
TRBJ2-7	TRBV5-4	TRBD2	CASSAGAGLASAYEQYF	TGTGCCAGCAGCGCCGGAGCCGGACTAGCGAGTGCCTACGAGCAGTACTTC
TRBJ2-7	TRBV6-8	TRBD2	CASPRGDRSAYEQYF	TGTGCCAGCCCCCGGGGGGACCGGAGCGCCTACGAGCAGTACTTC